This T cell receptor beta chain was captured in a study of blood T cells in healthy people across ages. This clonotype was picked up a small number of times. Its cognate antigen is unknown. Germline V gene lookup returns CDR1 SGHTA and CDR2 FQGNSA. The CDR3 covers 13 residues. V was cut by 5 bases and J by 3 bases, with 8 bases left in between. Then a second PCR, running roughly 7 to 12 cycles, was carried out with a sample-barcoded 5' primer and a J-beta primer mix. At least 2.5 million CDR3-containing paired-end reads were obtained per sample. Via MiXCR, TCRdb re-called the 5' RACE reads, giving one row per CDR3 protein. The sample yields fewer than 750,000 distinct CDR3 sequences, over 40% seen once. Study-wide findings and caveats: Naive T cell percentage by flow cytometry tracked strongly with beta diversity. Older age coincided with a roughly linear decline in TCR beta diversity per million T cells.

The sample comprised blood. This TCR derives from a woman at least 80 years old in good health. This rearrangement joins TRBV7-2 to TRBJ1-5; D gene uncertain. The CDR3 loop is CASSLEPNQPQHF. DNA of the CDR3: TGTGCCAGCAGCCTCGAACCCAATCAGCCCCAGCATTTT.